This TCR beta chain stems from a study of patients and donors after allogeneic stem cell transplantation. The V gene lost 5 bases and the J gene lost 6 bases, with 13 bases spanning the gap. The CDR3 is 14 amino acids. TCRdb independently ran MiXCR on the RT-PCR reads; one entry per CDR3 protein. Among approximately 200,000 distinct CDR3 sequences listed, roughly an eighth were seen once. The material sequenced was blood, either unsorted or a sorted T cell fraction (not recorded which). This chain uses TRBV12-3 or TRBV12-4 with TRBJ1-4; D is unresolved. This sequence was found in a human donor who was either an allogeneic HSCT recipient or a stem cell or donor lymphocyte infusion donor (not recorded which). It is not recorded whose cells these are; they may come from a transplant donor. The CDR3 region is CASSPTWSDEKLFF. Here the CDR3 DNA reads TGTGCCAGCAGTCCAACTTGGTCGGATGAAAAACTGTTTTTT.